The sequence of this TCR beta chain was determined in a study of cytomegalovirus exposure and HLA in healthy donors. Background on the study: The study's early data release held tens of millions of unique TCRs from HLA-typed donors.

CDR3 size: 12 residues. Germline V lookup: CDR1 SNHLY, CDR2 FYNNEI. Trimming left V 5 bases short and J 9 bases short, with 10 bases between. Study-wide points: A classifier reportedly called cytomegalovirus status with high sensitivity and specificity. Accurate prediction of most subjects' HLA-A and HLA-B alleles from TCR beta sequences was reported. The authors assumed roughly uniform sequencing depth across donors for presence/absence analyses.

The PCR was carried out with 60 Vbeta primers and 13 Jbeta primers. The assay was immunoSEQ multiplex PCR, and TCRdb's table has in-frame clones only and misses some. Altogether 100,000 to 140,000 clones are present, 82% being singletons, with the ten largest covering 2.7%. Worth noting for this clone: Antigen unknown.

The rearrangement joins TRBV2 to TRBJ2-2; D is unresolved. This receptor was obtained from a man in his thirties or forties in good health and CMV-seropositive. Sequencing was performed on PBMCs. The CDR3 coding sequence is TGTGCCAGCAGTCCACAGCTCCGGGAGCTGTTTTTT. This gives the protein CASSPQLRELFF.